Following are 17 T cell receptor beta chains from one sample sequenced in a study of cytomegalovirus exposure and HLA in healthy donors. Researchers ran the PCR with 60 Vbeta and 13 Jbeta primers. Data came from immunoSEQ multiplex PCR; TCRdb stores just in-frame clones and leaves some out. The data contain about 200,000 clones, approximately 78% of them seen just once; the ten biggest clones take up around 3%. Sequencing input: PBMCs. All receptors come from a woman between 35 and 50 years old in good health and CMV-seronegative.

The CDR3 region is CASSMAGLNTEAFF. In nucleotides, the CDR3 is TGTGCCAGTAGTATGGCAGGTTTGAACACTGAAGCTTTCTTT. The rearrangement uses TRBV19 and TRBJ1-1; no firm D call. Trimming took off 3 bases at V and 0 bases at J, with 8 bases between the two ends. This CDR3 has 14 amino acids. Germline V lookup: CDR1 LNHDA, CDR2 SQIVND (reference sequence).

The gene calls are TRBV5-1 and TRBJ2-1; D possibly corresponds to TRBD2 (5 bases). CDR3 length: 14 amino acids. From germline, CDR1 is SGHRS and CDR2 YFSETQ. Trimming shortened V by 6 bases and J by 3 bases, and 13 bases separated the two germline ends. CDR3 DNA sequence: TGCGCCAGCAACCTAGCTCCGGACTACAATGAGCAGTTCTTC. This codes for CASNLAPDYNEQFF.

The J gene is TRBJ1-2, the V gene TRBV18; D is unclear. Between the trimmed V and J ends, which lost 0 bases and 8 bases, there was a span of 13 bases. The CDR3 is 14 residues long. Germline V gene lookup returns CDR1 KGHSH and CDR2 LQKENI. In DNA, the CDR3 is TGTGCCAGCTCACCACCGGAAGAAAGCGGGGGCTACACCTTC. Its translation is CASSPPEESGGYTF.

This clone was found once. The rearrangement links TRBV29-1 to TRBJ2-1; 8 bases map to TRBD2. The germline gives CDR1 SQVTM, CDR2 ANQGSEA. The V and J ends lost 4 bases and 4 bases, in that order; junction bases with no gene match: 6. This CDR3 is built from 14 residues. In DNA, the CDR3 is TGCAGCGTTGGAACTAGCGGAACATACAATGAGCAGTTCTTC. Protein: CSVGTSGTYNEQFF.

This chain links TRBV25-1 with TRBJ2-1; the match to TRBD2 covers 10 bases. Per germline, CDR1 MGHDK and CDR2 SYGVNS. The CDR3 spans 15 residues. The J segment lost 5 bases and the V segment lost 2 bases, leaving 3 bases of the junction unmatched. The CDR3 coding sequence is TGTGCCAGCAGTGAACCGGGACTAGCGCACAATGAGCAGTTCTTC. Encoded protein: CASSEPGLAHNEQFF.

The chain combines TRBV28 with TRBJ2-1; D possibly corresponds to TRBD2 (5 bases). The V end lost 7 bases, the J end lost 8 bases, and 18 bases lay between the germline ends. CDR1 and CDR2 from the germline V gene are MDHEN and SYDVKM. The CDR3 is made up of 14 amino acids. For the CDR3, the DNA is TGTGCCAGCAACCCAACTAGTATCTCTTATGAGCAGTTCTTC. This gives the protein CASNPTSISYEQFF.

The chain joins TRBV27 to TRBJ1-5; no firm D call. The ends were cut back, 0 bases at V and 7 bases at J, with 10 bases in the middle. Germline V lookup: CDR1 MNHEY, CDR2 SMNVEV (reference sequence). The CDR3 extends over 14 amino acids. The CDR3 DNA follows: TGTGCCAGCAGTTTATCGGGAGGATACCAGCCCCAGCATTTT. Residues: CASSLSGGYQPQHF.

The CDR3 protein is CASTGLGADTQYF. In DNA, the CDR3 is TGTGCCAGCACCGGACTAGGCGCAGATACGCAGTATTTT. The chain couples TRBV2 to TRBJ2-3; TRBD2 matches 7 bases. CDR3 length: 13 amino acids. V gave up 7 bases and J gave up 4 bases; unmatched junction bases: 5. Per germline, CDR1 SNHLY and CDR2 FYNNEI.

V and J are TRBV27 and TRBJ2-7; maybe TRBD2 (5 bases). Trimming cost V 6 bases and J 3 bases, with 12 bases left between them. This CDR3 is 13 amino acids long. Germline V gene data show CDR1 as MNHEY and CDR2 as SMNVEV (reference sequence). As DNA, the CDR3 is TGTGCCAGCAGGAACAAGGGAGACTACGAGCAGTACTTC. Amino acids: CASRNKGDYEQYF.

This chain joins TRBV5-1 and TRBJ2-3; TRBD2 matches at 10 bases. The CDR3 has 16 amino acids. V dropped 0 bases and J dropped 0; count of bases not matched to a gene: 1. CDR1 is SGHRS, CDR2 YFSETQ, per germline. The CDR3 loop is CASSLVTSGSTDTQYF. The CDR3, as DNA: TGCGCCAGCAGCTTGGTGACTAGCGGGAGCACAGATACGCAGTATTTT.

CDR3 coding DNA: TGTGCCAGCAGACGCACAGGGGTCAATGAGCAGTTCTTC. It translates to CASRRTGVNEQFF. The gene calls are TRBV6-5 and TRBJ2-1; 7 bases are shared with TRBD1. J gave up 6 bases and V 6 bases, and 5 bases lay outside the gene matches. The germline gives CDR1 MNHEY, CDR2 SVGAGI. This CDR3 region has 13 residues.

The chain has TRBV7-9 and TRBJ1-1, with no clear D. This CDR3 is 14 amino acids long. V was trimmed by 3 bases and J by 1 base, leaving 9 bases between them. Germline lookup yields CDR1 SEHNR and CDR2 FQNEAQ (reference sequence). The CDR3 DNA is TGTGCCAGCAGCTTCGAGGGCAAGAACACTGAAGCTTTCTTT. Translated, it gives CASSFEGKNTEAFF.

V gene TRBV6-1 combines with J gene TRBJ1-3; the match to TRBD1 covers 9 bases. V dropped 8 bases and J dropped 4; count of bases not matched to a gene: 3. The germline V gene encodes CDR1 MNHNS and CDR2 SASEGT. The CDR3 extends over 13 amino acids. CDR3 nucleotide sequence: TGTGCCAGCTGGACAGGGGTCGGAAACACCATATATTTT. Its translation is CASWTGVGNTIYF.

The V call is TRBV7-9, the J call TRBJ2-1; TRBD2 agrees at 12 bases. V gave up 6 bases and J gave up 5 bases; unmatched junction bases: 5. The germline CDR1 and CDR2 sequences are SEHNR and FQNEAQ (reference sequence). The CDR3 covers 15 residues. CDR3 bases: TGTGCCAGCAGGGAATCTAGCGGGAGGGACAATGAGCAGTTCTTC. Translation gives CASRESSGRDNEQFF.

V usage is TRBV9 and J usage is TRBJ1-4; TRBD1 matches 9 bases. The V gene end was trimmed by 0 bases and the J gene end by 11 bases; junction bases not matched to a gene: 8. The germline gives CDR1 SGDLS, CDR2 YYNGEE. The CDR3 is 15 amino acids. CDR3 coding DNA: TGTGCCAGCAGCGTAGGGGACAGGGACCAGGTGAAACTGTTTTTT. Translated: CASSVGDRDQVKLFF.

This chain joins TRBV7-2 and TRBJ2-7; 11 bases are shared with TRBD1. The germline V gene encodes CDR1 SGHTA and CDR2 FQGNSA. V lost 4 bases and J lost 6; bases outside the gene matches: 5. The CDR3 has 14 residues. The CDR3: CASSWGTGGVEQYF. CDR3 nucleotides: TGTGCCAGCAGCTGGGGGACAGGGGGAGTCGAGCAGTACTTC.

The V and J genes are TRBV7-9 and TRBJ1-2; D is ambiguous. Germline V lookup: CDR1 SEHNR, CDR2 FQNEAQ (reference sequence). V was clipped by 6 bases and J by 1 base, with 12 bases between them. The CDR3 totals 14 residues. The CDR3 loop is CASRDGLNNYGYTF. The CDR3 DNA is TGTGCCAGCAGAGATGGACTGAATAACTATGGCTACACCTTC.